This TCR beta chain derives from a study of shared clonotypes between healthy human individuals. Study-wide results and caveats: Among several donors, about 5% of naive CD4 clonotypes were found in common. Memory subsets had estimated richness that was generally smaller than that of naive subsets.

Turning to this clone: Its antigen is as yet unknown.

Per germline, CDR1 SGHAT and CDR2 FQNNGV. Trimming cost V 2 bases and J 9 bases, with 14 bases left between them. CDR3 length equals 13 residues. Some clones are missing from TCRdb's copy, which holds only in-frame ones; the method was immunoSEQ multiplex PCR. This sample carries 2 million to 2.5 million clones, 85% to 95% of them seen once, and the ten largest clones take 0.39%. The investigators split CD4+ cells into a CD45RA+ naive subset and a CD45RA-negative memory subset. The origin of this receptor is a man aged 18 to 29 in good health. Some clones in this sample may be carry-over from other donors' samples. The source material was naive CD4+ T cells from PBMCs. The sample's subset: CD45RA+ positively selected. The chain links TRBV11-2 to TRBJ2-7; D gene ambiguous. This CDR3 reads CASSLLSVSSQYF. In nucleotides, the CDR3 is TGTGCCAGCAGCTTACTCTCGGTATCGTCGCAGTACTTC.